This TCR beta chain was profiled in a study of cytomegalovirus exposure and HLA in healthy donors (TCRdb year 2017). About the full investigation: In an earlier analysis of roughly 590 of the donors, about 260 Gb of sequence data and 90 million to 120 million unique TCR beta sequences from roughly 200 million T cells were reported. An early release covering 550 to 700 HLA-typed donors comprised about 310 gigabases of sequencing data and around 86 million unique TCR sequences. Among the roughly 430 genotyped donors, around 81% belonged to the genetic ancestry cluster associated with self-reported Caucasian donors. The aim of the study was to test whether cataloging public T cell receptors could identify signatures of past pathogen exposure. The T cell repertoires of under 700 subjects were profiled by immunosequencing and related to cytomegalovirus serostatus. In addition to the first cohort of 666 subjects, a separate validation cohort of approximately 130 different subjects was used. High-throughput TCR immunosequencing, statistical association of individual TCRs with disease status, and machine learning were combined to predict cytomegalovirus infection status. A later analysis re-examined previously published TCR beta repertoires from just over 650 donors and added high-resolution HLA genotyping to investigate patterns of TCR occurrence. Rather than drawing on any new phenotypic data, the later analysis identified candidate immune exposures from TCR beta sequences and the way those sequences occurred across donors. To decide whether each TCR beta V gene segment behaved as functional or pseudogenic, an earlier analysis of nearly 600 of the donors relied on high-throughput TCR beta sequencing. Donor age, sex, ethnicity and CMV serostatus were collected together with the repertoire data. A later genetic analysis took genome-wide SNP genotypes for about 65% of the 666 donors and used that subset as a discovery cohort. All discovery cohort repertoires had been generated on a single sequencing platform. HLA typing included class I and class II loci at four-digit resolution. Typing coverage varied by locus: roughly 629-640 donors for A, B, C, DRB1 and DQB1; under 550 for DQA1; about 600 for DPA1; under 490 for DPB1. About five DR-DQ haplotypes were handled as single units for association and clustering because linkage in the cohort was strong. Among under 450 genotyped donors of the cohort, an average of approximately 240,000 unique TCR beta nucleotide sequences were sequenced per donor, roughly 20% of them non-productive.

The cohort was made up of approximately 670 healthy bone marrow donors. At the time of sampling, all cohort members were nominally healthy, though unrecorded immune exposures were likely present. The donor tested CMV seropositive and was one of the 289 seropositive cohort members. Every donor gave a peripheral blood sample, and the peripheral blood mononuclear cells from that sample were used for TCR beta sequencing. The Qiagen DNeasy Blood Extraction Kit was used to extract genomic DNA from the blood cell samples. Study-level results and caveats: The authors suggested that the approach could potentially be extended to other disease states and immunological phenotypes. Immune exposure information for the cohort was limited to CMV serostatus. In an earlier analysis of fewer than 750 of the donors, most TCR beta V segments were observed in productive rearrangements about 90% or about 30% of the time, broadly matching IMGT annotations. The sequencing pipeline was judged likely to have produced a cluster of highly shared sequence variants as a technical artifact. In a later analysis, TCR association rates were found to vary across HLA loci, with the most associated TCRs seen for DRB1 alleles and the fewest for HLA-C alleles. At a false discovery rate of 0.05, a later analysis linked around 15,000 TCR beta sequences to specific HLA alleles. Because counts were too low, some 17 rarely observed V segments, including chromosome 9 orphons, were excluded from the earlier analysis of 500 to 700 of the donors. A later analysis found that HLA-associated TCR beta chains were more clonally expanded and had lower generation probabilities than equally common non-associated chains. In a later genetic analysis, a missense DCLRE1C variant was associated with V-gene and J-gene trimming of TCR beta chains, and the association was replicated in an independent cohort. In this cohort, only TCR beta chains were sequenced, and detectable features were limited by the absence of alpha or paired-chain data. When HLA alleles, especially DR and DQ, strongly co-occurred, attributing TCR associations to individual alleles was difficult. In both the original and validation cohorts, the classifier was reported to diagnose cytomegalovirus status with high specificity and sensitivity. The 87-base-pair reads could not distinguish some IMGT-functional V segments, including TRBV6-2 and TRBV6-3, so those segments were excluded. A later genetic analysis reported fewer N-insertions in productive TCRs among donors in an Asian-associated ancestry cluster than the roughly 640-donor mean. In the study, 150 to 200 TCR beta chains were listed as associated with cytomegalovirus. According to a later analysis, parvovirus B19, influenza, CMV and Epstein-Barr virus appeared linked to several top co-occurrence clusters. A further reported finding was that TCR beta sequences accurately predicted the HLA-A and HLA-B alleles for most subjects in the first cohort. According to a later analysis, most CMV-associated TCR beta chains appeared to be HLA-restricted, and the HLA associations seemed to be driven largely by CMV exposure. Because HLA typing was unavailable for some donors at each locus, only the typed subset was used in association tests. In vitro tests confirmed that a few of the cytomegalovirus-associated TCR beta chains recognize cytomegalovirus antigens. Correlated functional status among segregating V segments might be attributable to linkage disequilibrium, but an unknown experimental factor could not be ruled out. Sequencing depth was assumed to be roughly uniform across donors in the presence/absence analyses, though that assumption may not hold. While some public TCRs were present in many individuals, most TCR sequences turned up only very rarely across donors.

The library was made by the immunoSEQ multiplex PCR assay. The multiplex PCR relied on a mix of 60 forward primers for TCR Vbeta segments and 13 reverse primers for TCR Jbeta segments. A multiplex PCR assay on genomic DNA amplified the CDR3 region of rearranged TCR beta genes. The Illumina HiSeq System was used to sequence the amplified TCR beta libraries as 87-base-pair reads. The study's own analysis went as follows. Across the 500 to 850 repertoires, a later analysis counted 75 million to 90 million unique TCR beta chains, 9 million to 14 million of which were shared by at least two donors. A nearest-neighbor algorithm error-corrected the raw reads and collapsed the reads into unique sequences, merging closely related sequences to remove PCR and sequencing errors. V, D and J gene segments were assigned by aligning CDR3 sequences to IMGT reference sequences. For a sequence to be retained, at least a six-nucleotide match to both a V gene segment and a J gene segment was required. A rearrangement was called productive if the CDR3 had no stop codons and remained in frame with V and J, and every other rearrangement was called non-productive. CDR3 was defined by IMGT convention, running from the second conserved V-encoded cysteine to the conserved J-encoded phenylalanine. In an earlier analysis of some 550 of the donors, sequences lacking an unambiguous match to a single V gene segment were excluded. An earlier analysis of roughly 590 of the donors called V segments functional above 56.7% productive rearrangements and segregating when the between-donor standard deviation exceeded 5%. A statistical classification framework was built to diagnose cytomegalovirus status from the catalog of TCR beta chain sequences. A later analysis assigned V and J genes by comparing TCR nucleotide sequences with IMGT/GENE-DB human TR gene sequences. Using the TCRdist pipeline, a later analysis assigned CDR3 sequences along with most-parsimonious VDJ recombination scenarios. A later analysis defined each TCR beta chain by its CDR3 amino acid sequence plus V-gene family, and excluded reads lacking a unique V-gene family. As a way to deal with suspected cross-contamination and a sequencing artifact, a later analysis dropped approximately 590 nucleotide sequences that were highly shared and had low generation probability. For each public chain, a later analysis derived a clonal expansion index from normalized ranks of inferred template counts within each repertoire. In a later analysis, generation probabilities were computed using a VDJ recombination model fitted to out-of-frame rearrangements, and the results were checked against IGoR. In a later analysis, TCR-TCR, TCR-HLA and TCR-CMV co-occurrence was scored with hypergeometric tests, and a repertoire-size bias correction was applied to TCR pairs. To estimate false discovery rates, a later analysis permuted the HLA or CMV assignments 20 times. In a later analysis, co-occurring TCRs were grouped with DBSCAN, and TCRdist sequence similarity was added when clustering was performed within HLA-allele-positive subsets. Repertoires with fewer than 30,000 or more than 120,000 public chains, plus five repertoires with anomalous nucleotide sharing, were excluded from co-occurrence clustering. TCRdb retrieved this table from immuneACCESS and kept in-frame rearrangements only. Not all clones are present; in checked studies, unresolved V genes account for under half, and no reason is known for the remainder. D and trimming come from the DNA, and the V and J calls and clone size come from that table. This sample is represented by about 110,000 clones; about 80% of them were singletons. Roughly 5.9% of the sample rests with the top ten.

For CDR1 and CDR2, the germline V gene (reference sequence) lists LNHDA and SQIVND. The junction shows trimming of 8 bases on V and 5 bases on J, and the gene matches do not reach 0 bases of it. Its CDR3 holds 12 amino acids, cysteine through phenylalanine. CDR3 DNA only is kept here, 36 bases in frame from base 1. On this clone itself: Its specific antigen is unknown. No much larger clone exists at a distance of one base, and base qualities are not known.

Recombination connected TRBV19 to TRBJ2-3, with 11 middle bases fitting TRBD2. The specimen sequenced was PBMCs. The sequence was obtained from a woman aged 25 to 39 in good health and CMV-seropositive. The sequence in DNA is TGTGCCAGTGGACTAGCGGGAGATACGCAGTATTTT. It translates to CASGLAGDTQYF.